This T cell receptor (beta chain) was documented in a study of cytomegalovirus exposure and HLA in healthy donors. Study-wide results and limits: The majority of CMV-associated TCR beta chains were reported as apparently HLA-restricted in a later analysis.

Germline trimming cut 3 bases from V and 11 bases from J; bases unmatched to any gene: 11. Per the germline V gene, CDR1 is LGHNA and CDR2 is YSLEER. CDR3 size: 15 residues. Healthy bone marrow donors supplied every sample. Primers included in the PCR were 60 Vbeta and 13 Jbeta primers. Assay used: immunoSEQ multiplex PCR; TCRdb lists only in-frame clones, some missing. Its clone listing holds about 160,000 clones. With respect to this clone: Its target is not known.

Sequencing input: PBMCs. The sequence was collected from a woman in her fifties or sixties in good health and CMV-seronegative. This chain uses TRBV4-3 with TRBJ1-1; 11 bases line up with TRBD1. The CDR3, as DNA: TGCGCCAGCAGCCAGACCCAGGACAGGGGGCGCGTGGCTTTCTTT. Protein: CASSQTQDRGRVAFF.